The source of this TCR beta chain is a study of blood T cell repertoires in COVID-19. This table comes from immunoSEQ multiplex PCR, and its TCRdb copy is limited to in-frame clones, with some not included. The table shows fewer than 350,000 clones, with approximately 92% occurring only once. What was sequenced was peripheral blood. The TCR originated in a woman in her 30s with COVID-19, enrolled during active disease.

The DNA for the CDR3 is TGTGCCAGCAGCCAAGGACAGGGGGGAGTTTATGGCTACACCTTC. Protein: CASSQGQGGVYGYTF. This sequence joins TRBV4-2 and TRBJ1-2; 9 positions agree with TRBD1. The germline V gene has CDR1 LGHNA and CDR2 YNFKEQ. V dropped 1 base and J dropped 5; count of bases not matched to a gene: 5. The CDR3 consists of 15 residues.